Listed below are T cell receptor beta chains from one sample, sequenced in a study of T cell responses to AZD1222 COVID-19 vaccine. The assay was immunoSEQ multiplex PCR, and TCRdb's table has in-frame clones only and misses some. This sample has about 150,000 clones, with about 92% found just once. The sequences come from peripheral blood, collected on day 0 of AZD1222 vaccination. The receptors originated from an adult in good health. The CDR3 runs from the conserved cysteine through the conserved F or W. Fields, in order: V gene, J gene, clone size, D gene, CDR3 protein, CDR3 DNA. D genes are given only for firm matches. A clone size is listed for some rows: how often the clone was seen (once, few, many), or a class if it is expanded.

v_gene: TRBV5-1
j_gene: TRBJ2-7
abundance: .
d_gene: TRBD1
CDR3aa: CASSLGTGGGLNPEQYF
CDR3nt: TGCGCCAGCAGCTTGGGGACAGGGGGTGGGCTAAACCCCGAGCAGTACTTC

v_gene: TRBV15
j_gene: TRBJ1-2
abundance: .
d_gene: .
CDR3aa: CATSSRPSANYGYTF
CDR3nt: TGTGCCACCAGCAGCCGACCCTCAGCTAACTATGGCTACACCTTC

v_gene: TRBV5-1
j_gene: TRBJ1-4
abundance: .
d_gene: TRBD1
CDR3aa: CASSFGNRGGEKLFF
CDR3nt: TGCGCCAGCAGCTTCGGTAACAGGGGCGGTGAAAAACTGTTTTTT

v_gene: TRBV2
j_gene: TRBJ1-6
abundance: once
d_gene: TRBD1
CDR3aa: CASSRTGNNSPLHF
CDR3nt: TGTGCCAGCAGTCGGACAGGGAATAATTCACCCCTCCACTTT

v_gene: TRBV10-3
j_gene: TRBJ2-3
abundance: .
d_gene: .
CDR3aa: CAISARTDTQYF
CDR3nt: TGTGCCATCAGTGCGCGCACAGATACGCAGTATTTT

v_gene: TRBV2
j_gene: TRBJ1-1
abundance: few
d_gene: TRBD1
CDR3aa: CASRTGGTEAFF
CDR3nt: TGTGCCAGCCGGACAGGAGGCACTGAAGCTTTCTTT

v_gene: TRBV24-1
j_gene: TRBJ2-5
abundance: .
d_gene: .
CDR3aa: CATSDPNRGETQYF
CDR3nt: TGTGCCACCAGTGACCCCAATCGGGGAGAGACCCAGTACTTC

v_gene: TRBV4-1
j_gene: TRBJ1-3
abundance: few
d_gene: TRBD1
CDR3aa: CASSQPTGGGNTIYF
CDR3nt: TGCGCCAGCAGCCAGCCGACAGGGGGTGGAAACACCATATATTTT

v_gene: TRBV7-2
j_gene: TRBJ2-7
abundance: .
d_gene: .
CDR3aa: CASSPILGALYF
CDR3nt: TGTGCCAGCAGCCCGATACTTGGAGCACTATACTTC

v_gene: TRBV6-5
j_gene: TRBJ2-7
abundance: .
d_gene: .
CDR3aa: CASSYFGTTPYEQYF
CDR3nt: TGTGCCAGCAGTTATTTCGGGACAACTCCCTACGAGCAGTACTTC

v_gene: TRBV28
j_gene: TRBJ1-2
abundance: .
d_gene: TRBD1
CDR3aa: CASTPYGTANYGYTF
CDR3nt: TGTGCCAGCACACCTTACGGGACAGCCAACTATGGCTACACCTTC

v_gene: TRBV12-3/TRBV12-4
j_gene: TRBJ2-5
abundance: .
d_gene: .
CDR3aa: CASSLTTQETQYF
CDR3nt: TGTGCCAGCAGTTTGACTACCCAAGAGACCCAGTACTTC

v_gene: TRBV29-1
j_gene: TRBJ1-2
abundance: .
d_gene: .
CDR3aa: CSVEDGTGYTF
CDR3nt: TGCAGCGTTGAGGACGGGACTGGCTACACCTTC

v_gene: TRBV7-9
j_gene: TRBJ1-4
abundance: .
d_gene: .
CDR3aa: CASSLAGGSEKLFF
CDR3nt: TGTGCCAGCAGCTTAGCAGGGGGAAGTGAAAAACTGTTTTTT

v_gene: TRBV30
j_gene: TRBJ1-4
abundance: .
d_gene: .
CDR3aa: CAWSSQEEKLFF
CDR3nt: TGTGCCTGGAGTTCGCAGGAGGAGAAACTGTTTTTT

v_gene: TRBV4-3
j_gene: TRBJ1-3
abundance: .
d_gene: .
CDR3aa: CASSPGGNTIYF
CDR3nt: TGCGCCAGCAGCCCTGGGGGAAACACCATATATTTT

v_gene: TRBV18
j_gene: TRBJ1-1
abundance: .
d_gene: TRBD1
CDR3aa: CASSPLTGETEAFF
CDR3nt: TGTGCCAGCTCACCGCTAACAGGGGAAACTGAAGCTTTCTTT

v_gene: TRBV7-9
j_gene: TRBJ2-7
abundance: .
d_gene: TRBD2
CDR3aa: CASSLSRLAGEQYF
CDR3nt: TGTGCCAGCAGCTTATCCCGGCTAGCGGGTGAGCAGTACTTC

v_gene: TRBV5-6
j_gene: TRBJ2-1
abundance: .
d_gene: .
CDR3aa: CASSTYNEQFF
CDR3nt: TGTGCCAGCAGCACCTACAATGAGCAGTTCTTC

v_gene: TRBV29-1
j_gene: TRBJ2-3
abundance: .
d_gene: .
CDR3aa: CSVKPRLASTDTQYF
CDR3nt: TGCAGCGTCAAACCCCGTCTAGCTAGCACAGATACGCAGTATTTT

v_gene: TRBV6-5
j_gene: TRBJ1-1
abundance: .
d_gene: TRBD1
CDR3aa: CASSPGTDYTEAFF
CDR3nt: TGTGCCAGCAGTCCCGGGACAGACTATACTGAAGCTTTCTTT

v_gene: TRBV7-8
j_gene: TRBJ2-1
abundance: .
d_gene: TRBD1
CDR3aa: CASSTRDSLYNEQFF
CDR3nt: TGTGCCAGCAGCACCCGGGACAGCCTCTACAATGAGCAGTTCTTC

v_gene: TRBV3-1/TRBV3-2
j_gene: TRBJ1-2
abundance: .
d_gene: .
CDR3aa: CASSYAPTNNPTGGYTF
CDR3nt: TGTGCCAGCAGCTACGCCCCGACCAACAACCCCACGGGGGGCTACACCTTC

v_gene: TRBV5-4
j_gene: TRBJ2-5
abundance: .
d_gene: TRBD2
CDR3aa: CASSTATSGGVETQYF
CDR3nt: TGTGCCAGCAGCACCGCCACTAGCGGGGGTGTAGAGACCCAGTACTTC

v_gene: TRBV19
j_gene: TRBJ2-3
abundance: .
d_gene: .
CDR3aa: CASNRDGRTDTQYF
CDR3nt: TGTGCCAGTAACAGGGACGGTCGCACAGATACGCAGTATTTT

v_gene: TRBV9
j_gene: TRBJ1-1
abundance: .
d_gene: .
CDR3aa: CASSKREGKAFF
CDR3nt: TGTGCCAGCTCAAAGCGGGAGGGTAAAGCTTTCTTT

v_gene: TRBV5-5
j_gene: TRBJ2-1
abundance: once
d_gene: .
CDR3aa: CASSWGLPNEQFF
CDR3nt: TGTGCCAGCAGCTGGGGACTTCCTAATGAGCAGTTCTTC

v_gene: TRBV7-9
j_gene: TRBJ1-6
abundance: .
d_gene: .
CDR3aa: CASSHDQGPNSPLHF
CDR3nt: TGTGCCAGCAGCCACGACCAGGGCCCAAATTCACCCCTCCACTTT

v_gene: TRBV28
j_gene: TRBJ1-5
abundance: .
d_gene: TRBD1
CDR3aa: CASTKGQGPPPQHF
CDR3nt: TGTGCCAGCACCAAGGGACAGGGGCCGCCGCCCCAGCATTTT

v_gene: TRBV2
j_gene: TRBJ1-1
abundance: .
d_gene: TRBD1
CDR3aa: CASSLQGRGIEAFF
CDR3nt: TGTGCCAGCAGTTTACAGGGGCGAGGGATTGAAGCTTTCTTT

v_gene: TRBV2
j_gene: TRBJ2-2
abundance: .
d_gene: TRBD2
CDR3aa: CASIVAGVNTGELFF
CDR3nt: TGTGCCAGCATTGTGGCGGGGGTAAACACCGGGGAGCTGTTTTTT

v_gene: TRBV7-9
j_gene: TRBJ1-2
abundance: .
d_gene: .
CDR3aa: CASSRWGAELGRRYGYTF
CDR3nt: TGTGCCAGCAGCAGATGGGGGGCCGAATTAGGTCGCCGCTATGGCTACACCTTC

v_gene: TRBV6-5
j_gene: TRBJ2-2
abundance: .
d_gene: TRBD1
CDR3aa: CASRNYPTGAGELFF
CDR3nt: TGTGCCAGCAGAAATTACCCGACAGGGGCCGGGGAGCTGTTTTTT

v_gene: TRBV9
j_gene: TRBJ2-7
abundance: .
d_gene: TRBD2
CDR3aa: CASSALAGGSEQYF
CDR3nt: TGTGCCAGCAGCGCCCTAGCGGGAGGGTCCGAGCAGTACTTC

v_gene: TRBV19
j_gene: TRBJ1-2
abundance: .
d_gene: .
CDR3aa: CASSPQRVSYGYTF
CDR3nt: TGTGCCAGTAGTCCTCAGAGAGTTAGCTATGGCTACACCTTC

v_gene: TRBV30
j_gene: TRBJ2-7
abundance: .
d_gene: .
CDR3aa: CAWRGRSYEQYF
CDR3nt: TGTGCCTGGAGGGGCAGATCCTACGAGCAGTACTTC

v_gene: TRBV28
j_gene: TRBJ2-1
abundance: .
d_gene: TRBD2
CDR3aa: CASSLARAGGRYNEQFF
CDR3nt: TGTGCCAGCAGTTTAGCCCGCGCGGGAGGGCGATACAATGAGCAGTTCTTC

v_gene: TRBV6-2/TRBV6-3
j_gene: TRBJ1-6
abundance: .
d_gene: .
CDR3aa: CASSRDNRRSPLHF
CDR3nt: TGTGCCAGCAGCCGGGACAACCGGCGTTCACCCCTCCACTTT

v_gene: TRBV6-5
j_gene: TRBJ1-1
abundance: .
d_gene: .
CDR3aa: CASSYSRRNTEAFF
CDR3nt: TGTGCCAGCAGTTACTCCAGGAGGAACACTGAAGCTTTCTTT

v_gene: TRBV6-1
j_gene: TRBJ2-2
abundance: .
d_gene: TRBD2
CDR3aa: CASSERTSGNTGELFF
CDR3nt: TGTGCCAGCAGTGAAAGGACTAGCGGGAACACCGGGGAGCTGTTTTTT